This is a list of T cell receptor beta chains from one sample in a study of T cells in Graves' hyperthyroidism and ophthalmopathy. TCRdb ran MiXCR on the multiplex PCR reads and lists one entry per CDR3 protein. Among over 350,000 distinct CDR3 sequences, less than 20% were seen once, and the ten largest hold 35% to 45%. Sample: blood. These receptors all come from a man younger than 30 with Graves' ophthalmopathy. Both conserved end residues are part of each CDR3. The D gene is left open where the match is weak. Where a row states a size, it is once, few, many or the class of an expanded clone; other rows omit it.

CDR3 DNA: TGTGCCAGTTACGACGGCAGCGGCTCTGGAAACACCATATATTTT
CDR3 protein: CASYDGSGSGNTIYF
D gene: NA
J gene: TRBJ1-3
V gene: TRBV18
clone size: NA

CDR3 DNA: TGTGCCAGCAGTGTCTTGGGCGGGAGGGCCCTTAGCACAGATACGCAGTATTTT
CDR3 protein: CASSVLGGRALSTDTQYF
D gene: TRBD2
J gene: TRBJ2-3
V gene: TRBV6-1
clone size: NA

CDR3 DNA: TGTGCCAGCAGCCCCCCGACCGGGGGGTCCGCCTACGAGCAGTACTTC
CDR3 protein: CASSPPTGGSAYEQYF
D gene: TRBD2
J gene: TRBJ2-7
V gene: TRBV11-2
clone size: many

CDR3 DNA: TGTGCCAGCAGCCTTGGACCTTTTAAGACCTACGAGCAGTACTTC
CDR3 protein: CASSLGPFKTYEQYF
D gene: NA
J gene: TRBJ2-7
V gene: TRBV3-1
clone size: NA

CDR3 DNA: TGTGCCAGCAGCACCGGACAGGGGAAGGCAGATACGCAGTATTTT
CDR3 protein: CASSTGQGKADTQYF
D gene: TRBD1
J gene: TRBJ2-3
V gene: TRBV5-6
clone size: many

CDR3 DNA: TGTGCCAGCAGTCAGGGAGAAAAACTGTTTTTT
CDR3 protein: CASSQGEKLFF
D gene: NA
J gene: TRBJ1-4
V gene: TRBV27
clone size: few

CDR3 DNA: TGCAGTGCTAGTGAAGGGGGCCATGGCTACACCTTC
CDR3 protein: CSASEGGHGYTF
D gene: TRBD1
J gene: TRBJ1-2
V gene: TRBV20-1
clone size: NA

CDR3 DNA: TGTGCCAGCAGTTACTCAGGGGCAGTCCAAGAGACCCAGTACTTC
CDR3 protein: CASSYSGAVQETQYF
D gene: NA
J gene: TRBJ2-5
V gene: TRBV6-5
clone size: many

CDR3 DNA: TGTGCCAGCAGCCCCGGACCGACATTCACCGGGGAGCTGTTTTTT
CDR3 protein: CASSPGPTFTGELFF
D gene: NA
J gene: TRBJ2-2
V gene: TRBV3-1
clone size: many

CDR3 DNA: TGTGCCAGCAGTGAAATATTAGGGCGAGGCTCCTACAATGAGCAGTTCTTC
CDR3 protein: CASSEILGRGSYNEQFF
D gene: NA
J gene: TRBJ2-1
V gene: TRBV6-1
clone size: many

CDR3 DNA: TGTGCCATCAGTGATTCCGGGACACCGAACACTGAAGCTTTCTTT
CDR3 protein: CAISDSGTPNTEAFF
D gene: NA
J gene: TRBJ1-1
V gene: TRBV10-3
clone size: many

CDR3 DNA: TGTGCCAGCTCACCACCGAGCAGGGCTTACGAGCAGTACTTC
CDR3 protein: CASSPPSRAYEQYF
D gene: NA
J gene: TRBJ2-7
V gene: TRBV18
clone size: few

CDR3 DNA: TGTGCCAGTAGTATGGCGCCCAGGACTCTCTATGGCTACACCTTC
CDR3 protein: CASSMAPRTLYGYTF
D gene: NA
J gene: TRBJ1-2
V gene: TRBV19
clone size: few

CDR3 DNA: TGCAGTGCATTAACAAGAAACACTGAAGCTTTCTTT
CDR3 protein: CSALTRNTEAFF
D gene: NA
J gene: TRBJ1-1
V gene: TRBV20-1
clone size: many

CDR3 DNA: TGTGCCAGCAGCTTATGGACAGGGGCCTCCTCCTACGAGCAGTACTTC
CDR3 protein: CASSLWTGASSYEQYF
D gene: TRBD1
J gene: TRBJ2-7
V gene: TRBV7-9
clone size: few

CDR3 DNA: TGCAGTGCTAGAGAAACCCATAACCTACCTTATATGAGCAATCAGCCCCAGCATTTT
CDR3 protein: CSARETHNLPYMSNQPQHF
D gene: NA
J gene: TRBJ1-5
V gene: TRBV20-1
clone size: few